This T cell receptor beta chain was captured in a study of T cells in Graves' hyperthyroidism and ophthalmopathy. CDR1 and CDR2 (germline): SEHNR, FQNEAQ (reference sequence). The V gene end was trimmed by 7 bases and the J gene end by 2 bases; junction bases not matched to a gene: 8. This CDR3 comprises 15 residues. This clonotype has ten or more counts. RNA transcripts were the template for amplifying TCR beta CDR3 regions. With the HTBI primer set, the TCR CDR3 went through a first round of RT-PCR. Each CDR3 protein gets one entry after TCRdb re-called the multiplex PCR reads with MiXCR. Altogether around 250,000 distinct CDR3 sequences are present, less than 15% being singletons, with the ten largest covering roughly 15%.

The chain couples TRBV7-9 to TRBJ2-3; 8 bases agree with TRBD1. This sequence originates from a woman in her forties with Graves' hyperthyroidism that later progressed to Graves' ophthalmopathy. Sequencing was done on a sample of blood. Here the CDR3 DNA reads TGTGCCAGCACCCAGACAGGGGTTGTCACAGATACGCAGTATTTT. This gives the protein CASTQTGVVTDTQYF.